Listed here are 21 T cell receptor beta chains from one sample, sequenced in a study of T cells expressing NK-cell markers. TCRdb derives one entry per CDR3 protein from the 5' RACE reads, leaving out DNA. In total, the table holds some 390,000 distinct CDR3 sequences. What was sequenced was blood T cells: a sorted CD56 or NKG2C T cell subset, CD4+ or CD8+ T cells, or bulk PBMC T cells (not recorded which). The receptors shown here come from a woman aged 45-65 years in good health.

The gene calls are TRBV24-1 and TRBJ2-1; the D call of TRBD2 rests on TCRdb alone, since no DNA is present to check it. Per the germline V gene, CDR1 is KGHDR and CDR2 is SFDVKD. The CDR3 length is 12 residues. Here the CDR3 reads CATLGGENEQFF.

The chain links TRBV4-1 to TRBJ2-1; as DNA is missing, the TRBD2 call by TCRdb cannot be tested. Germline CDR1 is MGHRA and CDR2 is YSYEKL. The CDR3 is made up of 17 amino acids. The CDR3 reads CASSRGTIHSLQNEQFF.

CDR3 amino acids: CASSQDLGPANEQFF. The chain has TRBV3-1 and TRBJ2-1. CDR3 length: 15 amino acids. Germline lookup yields CDR1 LGHDT and CDR2 YNNKEL (reference sequence).

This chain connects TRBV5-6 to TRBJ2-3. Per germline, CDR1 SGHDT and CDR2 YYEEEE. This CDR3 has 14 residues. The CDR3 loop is CASSLPQYTDTQYF.

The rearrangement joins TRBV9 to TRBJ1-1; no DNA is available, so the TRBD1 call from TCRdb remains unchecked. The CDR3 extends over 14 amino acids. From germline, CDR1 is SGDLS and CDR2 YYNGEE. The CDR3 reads CASSVVGGGTEAFF. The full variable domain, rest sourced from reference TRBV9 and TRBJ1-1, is DSGVTQTPKHLITATGQRVTLRCSPRSGDLSVYWYQQSLDQGLQFLIQYYNGEERAKGNILERFSAQQFPDLHSELNLSSLELGDSALYFCASSVVGGGTEAFFGQGTRLTVV.

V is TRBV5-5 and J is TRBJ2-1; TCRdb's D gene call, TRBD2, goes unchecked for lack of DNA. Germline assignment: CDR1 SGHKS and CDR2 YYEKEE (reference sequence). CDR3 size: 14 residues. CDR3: CASSLLGSGSWEFF.

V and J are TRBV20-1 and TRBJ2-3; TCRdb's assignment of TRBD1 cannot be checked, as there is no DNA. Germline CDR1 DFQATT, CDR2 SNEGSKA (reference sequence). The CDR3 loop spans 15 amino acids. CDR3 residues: CSAADSGQISDTQYF.

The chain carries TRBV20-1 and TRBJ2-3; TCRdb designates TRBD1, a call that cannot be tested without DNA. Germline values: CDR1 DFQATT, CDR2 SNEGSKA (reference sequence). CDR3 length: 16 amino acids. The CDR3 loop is CSAPVGVPASTDTQYF.

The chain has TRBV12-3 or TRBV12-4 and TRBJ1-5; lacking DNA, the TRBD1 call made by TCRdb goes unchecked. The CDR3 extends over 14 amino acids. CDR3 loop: CASTRDREGQPQHF.

The CDR3 loop reads CASSAFSGPTDTQYF. This chain joins TRBV2 and TRBJ2-3; the D call of TRBD2 rests on TCRdb alone, since no DNA is present to check it. This CDR3 has 15 amino acids. CDR1 is SNHLY and CDR2 is FYNNEI in the germline V gene.

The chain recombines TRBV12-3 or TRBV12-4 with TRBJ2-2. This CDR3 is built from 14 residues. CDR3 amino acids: CASKKMSSTGELFF.

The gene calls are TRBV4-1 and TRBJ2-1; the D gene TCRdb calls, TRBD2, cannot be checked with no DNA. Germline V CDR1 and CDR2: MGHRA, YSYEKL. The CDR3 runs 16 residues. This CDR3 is CASSQTKRELGNEQFF.

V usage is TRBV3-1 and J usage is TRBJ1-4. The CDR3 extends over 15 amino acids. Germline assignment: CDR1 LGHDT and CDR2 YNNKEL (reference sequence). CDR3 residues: CASSYPRVVGEKLFF.

CDR3 protein: CASTTGSNTGELFF. This chain connects TRBV7-2 to TRBJ2-2; TCRdb indicates TRBD1, and absent DNA this call remains unverified. The germline CDR1 and CDR2 sequences are SGHTA and FQGNSA. CDR3 length: 14 amino acids. The variable domain in full, with the rest retrieved from reference TRBV7-2 and TRBJ2-2, is GAGVSQSPSNKVTEKGKDVELRCDPISGHTALYWYRQSLGQGLEFLIYFQGNSAPDKSGLPSDRFSAERTGGSVSTLTIQRTQQEDSAVYLCASTTGSNTGELFFGEGSRLTVL.

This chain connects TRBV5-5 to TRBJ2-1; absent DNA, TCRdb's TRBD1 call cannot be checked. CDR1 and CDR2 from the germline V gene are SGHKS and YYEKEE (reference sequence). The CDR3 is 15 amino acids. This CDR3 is CASKPGTGTYNEQFF.

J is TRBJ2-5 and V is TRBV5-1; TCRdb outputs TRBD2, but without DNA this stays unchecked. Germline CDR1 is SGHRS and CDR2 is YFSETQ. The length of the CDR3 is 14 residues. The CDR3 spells CASATSGPQETQYF.

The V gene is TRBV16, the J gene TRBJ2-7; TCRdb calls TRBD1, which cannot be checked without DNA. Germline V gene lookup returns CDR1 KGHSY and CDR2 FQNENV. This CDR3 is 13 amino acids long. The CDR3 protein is CASSQNLRREQYF.

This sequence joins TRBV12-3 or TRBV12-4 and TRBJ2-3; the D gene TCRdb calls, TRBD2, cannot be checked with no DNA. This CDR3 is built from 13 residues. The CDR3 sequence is CASSWSPEDTQYF.

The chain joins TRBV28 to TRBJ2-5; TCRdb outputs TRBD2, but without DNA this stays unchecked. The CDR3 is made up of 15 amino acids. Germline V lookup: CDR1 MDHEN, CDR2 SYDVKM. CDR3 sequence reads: CASSSTAGGRETQYF.

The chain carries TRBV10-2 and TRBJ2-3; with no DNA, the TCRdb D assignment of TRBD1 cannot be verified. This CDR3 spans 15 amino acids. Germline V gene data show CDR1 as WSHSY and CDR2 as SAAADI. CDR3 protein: CALQGPGSSTDTQYF.

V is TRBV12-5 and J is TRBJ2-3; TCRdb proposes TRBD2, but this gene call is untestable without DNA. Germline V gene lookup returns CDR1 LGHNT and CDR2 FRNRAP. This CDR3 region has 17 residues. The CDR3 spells CASGLVMNREGRDTQYF. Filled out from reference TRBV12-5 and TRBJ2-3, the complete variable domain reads DARVTQTPRHKVTEMGQEVTMRCQPILGHNTVFWYRQTMMQGLELLAYFRNRAPLDDSGMPKDRFSAEMPDATLATLKIQPSEPRDSAVYFCASGLVMNREGRDTQYFGPGTRLTVL.